The next 27 T cell receptor beta chains were all read from a single sample in a study of PD-1 blockade in classical Hodgkin lymphoma. Every patient had relapsed following autologous stem cell transplantation, and cohorts differed in brentuximab vedotin exposure. Produced via immunoSEQ multiplex PCR; TCRdb's table is partial and in-frame only. The data show 30,000 to 45,000 clones, approximately 69% seen once. The sample in question was peripheral blood mononuclear cells (PBMCs), obtained before the second cycle of nivolumab. The receptors come from a human donor with classical Hodgkin lymphoma.

This chain uses TRBV19 with TRBJ1-3; TRBD1 matches at 12 bases. This CDR3 has 15 amino acids. Germline V CDR1 and CDR2: LNHDA, SQIVND (reference sequence). V shed 11 bases and J 3 bases; nucleotides not matched to a gene: 8. CDR3 sequence (DNA): TGTGCCTGCCGGGACAGGGGGCTCAGTGGAAACACCATATATTTT. This translates into CACRDRGLSGNTIYF.

This sequence joins TRBV7-2 and TRBJ1-2; 7 positions match TRBD1. The length of the CDR3 is 15 residues. Germline-derived CDR1 and CDR2 are SGHTA and FQGNSA. Trimming cost V 5 bases and J 4 bases; bases outside gene matches: 10. Written as DNA, the CDR3 is TGTGCCAGCAGCCCTAGACAGGGAAGTTCCTATGGCTACACCTTC. Translation gives CASSPRQGSSYGYTF.

The rearrangement joins TRBV6-1 to TRBJ1-1, with TRBD1 matching 7 bases. The V segment lost 3 bases and the J segment 7 bases; nucleotides outside the gene matches: 2. Germline CDR1 reads MNHNS; CDR2 reads SASEGT. CDR3 size: 12 residues. The CDR3 nucleotides read TGTGCCAGCAGTGAGACAGGGATTGAAGCTTTCTTT. It is translated as CASSETGIEAFF.

The chain recombines TRBV28 with TRBJ1-4, with D unclear. This CDR3 region has 13 residues. V lost 10 bases, J lost 7 bases, and 16 bases lay in between. The germline CDR1 and CDR2 sequences are MDHEN and SYDVKM. The CDR3 nucleotides are TGTGCCACCCTCGTGAGGACGAGTGAAAAACTGTTTTTT. Translated: CATLVRTSEKLFF.

The rearrangement joins TRBV2 to TRBJ2-7; D is uncertain. Looked up from germline, CDR1 is SNHLY and CDR2 is FYNNEI. Trimming stripped 6 bases from V and 3 bases from J, with 6 bases between. CDR3 length: 11 amino acids. CDR3 DNA sequence: TGTGCCAGCAGGTATCACTACGAGCAGTACTTC. As protein: CASRYHYEQYF.

The chain recombines TRBV5-1 with TRBJ2-7; D call uncertain. Germline V gives CDR1 SGHRS, CDR2 YFSETQ. V was shortened by 1 base and J by 2 bases, with 10 bases between the two germline ends. The CDR3 runs to 14 residues. The CDR3 loop reads CASSLYQAPYEQYF. The CDR3 DNA is TGCGCCAGCAGCTTGTACCAGGCGCCCTACGAGCAGTACTTC.

This sequence joins TRBV4-2 and TRBJ2-3; 8 positions match TRBD2. The V gene's germline CDR1 is LGHNA and CDR2 YNFKEQ. This CDR3 region has 16 residues. V lost 0 bases to trimming and J lost 9 bases; unmatched junction nucleotides: 11. CDR3 loop: CASSQDVTGGPLTQYF. CDR3 sequence (DNA): TGTGCCAGCAGCCAAGACGTGACGGGGGGGCCTTTAACGCAGTATTTT.

This clone has a single count. The chain employs TRBV9 and TRBJ2-5; the D gene is possibly TRBD2 (6 bases). V lost 2 bases and J lost 5, with 16 bases in between. CDR3 length: 15 amino acids. Germline V gives CDR1 SGDLS, CDR2 YYNGEE. CDR3 sequence reads: CASSVGAGNPETQYF. The CDR3 DNA is TGTGCCAGCAGCGTCGGGGCGGGGAACCCGGAGACCCAGTACTTC.

This chain links TRBV10-3 with TRBJ1-5; TRBD1 agrees at 8 bases. Germline V lookup: CDR1 ENHRY, CDR2 SYGVKD. V lost 4 bases to trimming and J lost 9 bases; unmatched junction nucleotides: 5. This CDR3 has 13 residues. The CDR3 DNA sequence: TGTGCCATCAGTGGCGCGACAGGGGTGCCCCAGCATTTT. The encoded protein is CAISGATGVPQHF.

V gene TRBV7-9 combines with J gene TRBJ1-1; a possible D gene is TRBD1 (5 bases). Per germline, CDR1 SEHNR and CDR2 FQNEAQ (reference sequence). Trimming pared 5 bases from V and 1 base from J, leaving 11 bases between. The CDR3 sequence is 14 residues long. DNA of the CDR3: TGTGCCAGCAGCCTACCGGGACGGAACACTGAAGCTTTCTTT. Translating gives CASSLPGRNTEAFF.

This clone was observed at least ten times. This chain uses TRBV11-3 with TRBJ2-1; 12 bases are a match to TRBD2. With V trimmed by 3 bases and J by 6 bases, 3 bases remained unmatched. Looked up from germline, CDR1 is SGHNT and CDR2 is YENEEA. The CDR3 is 15 amino acids. CDR3 bases: TGTGCCAGCAGCTTCGGGACTAGCGGGCTCAATGAGCAGTTCTTC. Translating it yields CASSFGTSGLNEQFF. Full variable domain (rest looked up from reference TRBV11-3 and TRBJ2-1): EAGVVQSPRYKIIEKKQPVAFWCNPISGHNTLYWYLQNLGQGPELLIRYENEEAVDDSQLPKDRFSAERLKGVDSTLKIQPAELGDSAVYLCASSFGTSGLNEQFFGPGTRLTVL.

The chain has TRBV6-5 and TRBJ1-1; D remains ambiguous. V was pared by 2 bases and J by 1 base, with 5 bases between. The CDR3 length is 13 residues. The germline CDR1 and CDR2 sequences are MNHEY and SVGAGI. The CDR3 coding sequence is TGTGCCAGCAGTTACATCCAGAACACTGAAGCTTTCTTT. This encodes CASSYIQNTEAFF.

Here the CDR3 DNA reads TGTGCCAGCAAGCGTTTGGCCTCTGGGGCCAACGTCCTGACTTTC. Translating gives CASKRLASGANVLTF. The chain uses TRBV2 and TRBJ2-6; the D is unclear. V was shortened by 7 bases and J by 0 bases, with 10 bases between the two germline ends. The germline gives CDR1 SNHLY, CDR2 FYNNEI. The CDR3 is 15 amino acids.

The chain is built from TRBV7-9 and TRBJ1-1; D gene ambiguous. The CDR3 extends over 14 amino acids. The germline gives CDR1 SEHNR, CDR2 FQNEAQ (reference sequence). Trimming pared 5 bases from V and 4 bases from J, leaving 14 bases between. The CDR3 nucleotides are TGTGCCAGCAGCCAACTTATGGGCGTCACTGAAGCTTTCTTT. Residues: CASSQLMGVTEAFF.

The genes are TRBV18 and TRBJ2-2; D may be TRBD1 (6 bases). Trimming pared 3 bases from V and 6 bases from J, leaving 14 bases between. CDR1 and CDR2 from the germline V gene are KGHSH and LQKENI. There are 15 residues in the CDR3. CDR3 amino acids: CASSPRTAGAGELFF. CDR3 sequence (DNA): TGTGCCAGCTCACCGCGAACTGCAGGGGCCGGGGAGCTGTTTTTT.

The chain is built from TRBV2 and TRBJ1-1; D unclear. The CDR3 sequence is 14 residues long. V was shortened by 11 bases and J by 2 bases, with 18 bases between the two germline ends. Germline values: CDR1 SNHLY, CDR2 FYNNEI. The CDR3 here is CALKPFVGNTEAFF. CDR3 DNA: TGTGCCCTAAAACCCTTCGTCGGCAACACTGAAGCTTTCTTT.

The table lists this clone with a few counts. The rearrangement links TRBV6-5 to TRBJ1-2; D is ambiguous. V lost 7 bases and J lost 4, with 10 bases in between. This CDR3 has 12 amino acids. In germline, CDR1 is MNHEY, CDR2 SVGAGI. CDR3 DNA: TGTGCCAGCACAGAGAAGCCCTATGGCTACACCTTC. Translating it yields CASTEKPYGYTF.

V usage is TRBV11-2 and J usage is TRBJ2-1; 9 bases match TRBD2. CDR1 and CDR2 (germline): SGHAT, FQNNGV. V shed 5 bases, J shed 2 bases, and the junction held 1 base outside the gene matches. The CDR3 has 14 amino acids. The CDR3 spells CASSPSGAYNEQFF. Written as DNA, the CDR3 is TGTGCCAGCAGCCCTAGCGGGGCCTACAATGAGCAGTTCTTC.

V gene TRBV19 combines with J gene TRBJ1-3, with TRBD1 identical over 11 bases. The V and J ends lost 5 bases and 9 bases, in that order; junction bases with no gene match: 3. Looked up from germline, CDR1 is LNHDA and CDR2 is SQIVND (reference sequence). This CDR3 spans 13 amino acids. In DNA, the CDR3 is TGTGCCAGTAGTTTTGGACAGGGGGCCACCATATATTTT. Its translation is CASSFGQGATIYF.

J is TRBJ1-4 and V is TRBV10-3, with D perhaps matching TRBD1 (5 bases). Trimming took 3 bases from V and 6 from J, leaving 11 bases between them. The length of the CDR3 is 14 residues. Germline CDR1 ENHRY, CDR2 SYGVKD. The CDR3 is CAISDRQGDEKLFF. CDR3 in DNA: TGTGCCATCAGTGATAGGCAGGGTGATGAAAAACTGTTTTTT.

The gene calls are TRBV6-5 and TRBJ2-7, with 7 positions matching TRBD1. Germline V gives CDR1 MNHEY, CDR2 SVGAGI. Germline trimming cut 4 bases from V and 3 bases from J; bases unmatched to any gene: 6. This CDR3 has 14 residues. The CDR3 region has the DNA TGTGCCAGCAGTTCGGACAGGTCCAACTACGAGCAGTACTTC. Protein product: CASSSDRSNYEQYF.

The chain combines TRBV6-5 with TRBJ1-6; no clear D gene. CDR3 length equals 12 residues. Germline assignment: CDR1 MNHEY and CDR2 SVGAGI. V was clipped by 4 bases and J by 10 bases, with 8 bases between them. Here the CDR3 reads CASSSMESPLHF. Written as DNA, the CDR3 is TGTGCCAGCAGTTCAATGGAGTCACCCCTCCACTTT.

This chain uses TRBV7-9 with TRBJ2-1; D unresolved. CDR3 length equals 11 residues. Trimming removed 1 base at V and 9 bases at J, with 4 bases between. Germline-derived CDR1 and CDR2 are SEHNR and FQNEAQ (reference sequence). The CDR3, as DNA: TGTGCCAGCAGCTTAGAGGTTGAGCAGTTCTTC. Translated, it gives CASSLEVEQFF.

The chain combines TRBV10-3 with TRBJ2-7; the match to TRBD1 covers 7 bases. CDR3 length equals 15 residues. Germline CDR1 is ENHRY and CDR2 is SYGVKD. V trimming: 2 bases; J trimming: 5 bases; junction bases outside the gene matches: 9. The CDR3: CAISEHRGNDHEQYF. The CDR3 DNA reads TGTGCCATCAGTGAGCACAGGGGTAACGATCACGAGCAGTACTTC.

V usage is TRBV27 and J usage is TRBJ2-7; TRBD1 is a possible D gene (6 bases). V was trimmed by 4 bases and J by 2 bases, leaving 15 bases between them. Germline V CDR1 and CDR2: MNHEY, SMNVEV (reference sequence). This CDR3 contains 15 residues. The CDR3 DNA reads as TGTGCCAGCAGTTCCCAACAGGGCCGCCCCTACGAGCAGTACTTC. Encoded protein: CASSSQQGRPYEQYF.

The chain employs TRBV19 and TRBJ2-3; 8 nucleotides match TRBD2. This CDR3 has 14 amino acids. The V gene's germline CDR1 is LNHDA and CDR2 SQIVND (reference sequence). V gave up 7 bases and J gave up 1 base; unmatched junction bases: 4. In DNA, the CDR3 is TGTGCCAGTAAGCGGGAGAAGGGCACAGATACGCAGTATTTT. Translating it yields CASKREKGTDTQYF.

The chain is built from TRBV29-1 and TRBJ2-1, with unresolved D. The CDR3 totals 10 residues. Germline CDR1 and CDR2: SQVTM and ANQGSEA. V gave up 4 bases and J gave up 9 bases, with 7 bases separating them. CDR3 DNA sequence: TGCAGCGTTGTCGGGCTTGAGCAGTTCTTC. This codes for CSVVGLEQFF.